The 20 T cell receptor beta chains below come from one sample, sequenced in a study of T-cell reconstitution after alpha-beta-depleted transplantation in children. As it was prepared, the TCRbeta library received unique molecular identifiers. One entry per CDR3 protein results from TCRdb running MiXCR on the PCR reads. The repertoire holds about 58,000 distinct CDR3 sequences, with 44% as singletons. The sequenced sample was PBMCs, mostly from graft donor cells, obtained 360 days after TCRalphabeta/CD19-depleted stem cell transplant. These receptors all come from a male patient younger than 18 who had a stem cell transplant for acute lymphoblastic leukemia, so the T cells may come from the graft donor.

The chain employs TRBV7-9 and TRBJ2-1, with TRBD2 matching over 8 bases. The CDR3 loop spans 17 amino acids. The trim removed 2 bases at V and 7 bases at J, leaving 13 bases unmatched. Germline V lookup: CDR1 SEHNR, CDR2 FQNEAQ (reference sequence). The CDR3 reads CASSLRELAGIGNEQFF. The DNA for the CDR3 is TGTGCCAGCAGCTTAAGGGAATTAGCGGGAATAGGAAATGAGCAGTTCTTC.

The rearrangement uses TRBV2 and TRBJ1-1; D not resolved. Per the germline V gene, CDR1 is SNHLY and CDR2 is FYNNEI. This CDR3 comprises 15 residues. V lost 2 bases to trimming and J lost 1 base, with 11 bases between them. The chain's CDR3 is CASSERLGKNTEAFF. In DNA, the CDR3 is TGTGCCAGCAGTGAAAGGCTGGGGAAGAACACTGAAGCTTTCTTT.

This chain connects TRBV12-3 or TRBV12-4 to TRBJ2-5, with 9 bases fitting TRBD1. The length of the CDR3 is 14 residues. V lost 5 bases to trimming and J lost 3 bases; unmatched junction nucleotides: 4. CDR3: CASSQRTGEETQYF. In nucleotides, the CDR3 is TGTGCCAGCAGTCAGAGGACAGGGGAAGAGACCCAGTACTTC.

This clonotype came up a few times. The chain couples TRBV6-1 to TRBJ2-1; 9 nucleotides align to TRBD2. The germline V gene has CDR1 MNHNS and CDR2 SASEGT. The CDR3 is made up of 15 amino acids. With V trimmed by 6 bases and J by 1 base, 4 bases remained unmatched. The CDR3 DNA is TGTGCCAGCAGCCGTAGCGGGGGATCCTACAATGAGCAGTTCTTC. Residues: CASSRSGGSYNEQFF.

A few counts support this clonotype. The chain couples TRBV4-2 to TRBJ1-2; unclear D gene. From germline, CDR1 is LGHNA and CDR2 YNFKEQ. This CDR3 has 14 amino acids. V shed 0 bases and J shed 3 bases, with 8 bases lying between them. This CDR3 reads CASSQDVEYYGYTF. The CDR3 nucleotides are TGTGCCAGCAGCCAAGATGTGGAGTACTATGGCTACACCTTC.

This clonotype was observed a few times. The chain joins TRBV29-1 to TRBJ2-3; TRBD1 agrees at 7 bases. V lost 4 bases, J lost 5 bases, and 12 bases stayed unmatched. Germline V gives CDR1 SQVTM, CDR2 ANQGSEA. The CDR3 extends over 15 amino acids. The CDR3 reads CSVARAGGLRDTQYF. CDR3 nucleotides: TGCAGCGTTGCGAGGGCAGGGGGTTTGAGAGATACGCAGTATTTT.

This clonotype has a count of ten or more. The V and J genes are TRBV27 and TRBJ2-2; 7 bases align to TRBD2. Germline CDR1 is MNHEY and CDR2 is SMNVEV (reference sequence). CDR3 length: 16 amino acids. The J segment lost 3 bases and the V segment lost 5 bases, leaving 9 bases of the junction unmatched. As DNA, the CDR3 is TGTGCCAGCAGTCCCTCCGGGACTACCTACACCGGGGAGCTGTTTTTT. This sequence encodes CASSPSGTTYTGELFF.

Only a few counts were recorded for this clonotype. The CDR3 DNA reads as TGTGCCAGCAGTTTAGGCCATGGACAGGCGCGATTTTCCTACGAGCAGTACTTC. It translates to CASSLGHGQARFSYEQYF. The rearrangement links TRBV12-3 or TRBV12-4 to TRBJ2-7; 7 bases line up with TRBD1. V shed 1 base, J shed 1 base, and the junction held 13 bases outside the gene matches. The CDR3 sequence is 18 residues long.

This clonotype was seen only a few times. This sequence joins TRBV5-1 and TRBJ2-1; 7 nucleotides align to TRBD1. The CDR3 is 15 amino acids. The trim removed 1 base at V and 0 bases at J, leaving 1 base unmatched. Germline values: CDR1 SGHRS, CDR2 YFSETQ. The CDR3, as DNA: TGCGCCAGCAGCTTGAGGACAGGCTCCTACAATGAGCAGTTCTTC. Protein product: CASSLRTGSYNEQFF.

CDR3 bases: TGCGCCAGCAGCTTGGTGGCCGGGACCTACAATGAGCAGTTCTTC. Amino acids: CASSLVAGTYNEQFF. The chain combines TRBV5-1 with TRBJ2-1; TRBD2 is a possible D gene (5 bases). With 0 bases removed from V and 2 bases from J, the gap between germline ends came to 9 bases. The V gene's germline CDR1 is SGHRS and CDR2 YFSETQ. This CDR3 region has 15 residues.

This clonotype was counted a single time. The rearrangement links TRBV29-1 to TRBJ2-1, with TRBD2 matching over 14 bases. Germline CDR1 SQVTM, CDR2 ANQGSEA. V was clipped by 4 bases and J by 10 bases; unmatched bases: 9. The CDR3 loop spans 15 amino acids. CDR3 in amino acids: CSVVGLAGDVGEQFF. CDR3 sequence (DNA): TGCAGCGTTGTGGGACTAGCGGGAGACGTTGGGGAGCAGTTCTTC.

The rearrangement joins TRBV18 to TRBJ2-3; D not certain. The CDR3 is made up of 15 amino acids. Germline V CDR1 and CDR2: KGHSH, LQKENI. Trimming stripped 3 bases from V and 2 bases from J, with 12 bases between. The CDR3 DNA is TGTGCCAGCTCACCTACCACCTCTACCACAGATACGCAGTATTTT. Its translation is CASSPTTSTTDTQYF.

This clonotype was recorded many times. The chain employs TRBV7-8 and TRBJ2-4; D is ambiguous. Per germline, CDR1 SGHVS and CDR2 FQNEAQ. The V end was cut by 6 bases, the J end by 6 bases, with 12 bases between. This CDR3 comprises 13 residues. CDR3 protein: CASSRPDRNIQYF. Written as DNA, the CDR3 is TGTGCCAGCAGTCGTCCGGACCGAAACATTCAGTACTTC.

This clonotype was observed a few times. The J gene is TRBJ2-7, the V gene TRBV7-9; D might be TRBD2 (7 bases). Germline CDR1 and CDR2: SEHNR and FQNEAQ (reference sequence). Trimming cost V 5 bases and J 3 bases, with 11 bases left between them. The length of the CDR3 is 13 residues. CDR3: CASSTGTNYEQYF. As DNA, the CDR3 is TGTGCCAGCAGCACAGGGACTAACTACGAGCAGTACTTC. Full variable domain (remainder filled in from reference TRBV7-9 and TRBJ2-7): DTGVSQNPRHKITKRGQNVTFRCDPISEHNRLYWYRQTLGQGPEFLTYFQNEAQLEKSRLLSDRFSAERPKGSFSTLEIQRTEQGDSAMYLCASSTGTNYEQYFGPGTRLTVT.

The genes are TRBV2 and TRBJ2-7, with no clear D. The CDR3 sequence is 17 residues long. Looked up from germline, CDR1 is SNHLY and CDR2 is FYNNEI. The ends were cut back, 0 bases at V and 3 bases at J, with 18 bases in the middle. The CDR3 spells CASSEARGKVALYEQYF. DNA of the CDR3: TGTGCCAGCAGTGAAGCTCGAGGTAAGGTGGCCCTCTACGAGCAGTACTTC.

This chain connects TRBV28 to TRBJ2-2; D may be TRBD2 (6 bases). The CDR3 is 12 residues long. Germline CDR1 MDHEN, CDR2 SYDVKM. The chain's CDR3 is CASGVNTGELFF. The CDR3 DNA follows: TGTGCTAGCGGTGTGAACACCGGGGAGCTGTTTTTT. Drawing the rest from reference TRBV28 and TRBJ2-2, the complete variable domain is DVKVTQSSRYLVKRTGEKVFLECVQDMDHENMFWYRQDPGLGLRLIYFSYDVKMKEKGDIPEGYSVSREKKERFSLILESASTNQTSMYLCASGVNTGELFFGEGSRLTVL.

The V and J genes are TRBV7-6 and TRBJ2-1; D might be TRBD2 (6 bases). The CDR3 loop spans 15 amino acids. In germline, CDR1 is SGHVS, CDR2 FNYEAQ. V lost 1 base and J 9 bases, leaving 16 bases between the germline ends. Written as DNA, the CDR3 is TGTGCCAGCAGCTTAGACCCCCTGTTGACTAGTGAGCAGTTCTTC. Residues: CASSLDPLLTSEQFF. Based on the CDR3 plus reference TRBV7-6 and TRBJ2-1, the full variable domain is GAGVSQSPRYKVTKRGQDVALRCDPISGHVSLYWYRQALGQGPEFLTYFNYEAQQDKSGLPNDRFSAERPEGSISTLTIQRTEQRDSAMYRCASSLDPLLTSEQFFGPGTRLTVL.

The rearrangement joins TRBV6-1 to TRBJ1-6; TRBD1 might be the D (6 bases). Deletions cut 7 bases from V and 7 bases from J, with 14 bases between. In germline, CDR1 is MNHNS, CDR2 SASEGT. The CDR3 is 14 residues long. CDR3 nucleotide sequence: TGTGCCAGCATTCCGGGACACTTAAATTCACCCCTCCACTTT. Translation gives CASIPGHLNSPLHF.

This clonotype was observed a handful of times. This chain links TRBV5-1 with TRBJ2-7, with TRBD2 matching 11 bases. The V gene end was trimmed by 3 bases and the J gene end by 3 bases; junction bases not matched to a gene: 2. CDR3 size: 14 residues. Germline CDR1 SGHRS, CDR2 YFSETQ. The CDR3: CASSSGTSGYEQYF. The CDR3, as DNA: TGCGCCAGCAGCTCGGGGACTAGCGGCTACGAGCAGTACTTC.

The chain recombines TRBV7-8 with TRBJ2-3; D gene unclear. The germline V and J ends were trimmed by 2 bases and 4 bases, with 7 bases remaining between them. The germline CDR1 and CDR2 sequences are SGHVS and FQNEAQ. The length of the CDR3 is 13 residues. The CDR3 loop reads CASSLILADTQYF. CDR3 bases: TGTGCCAGCAGCTTAATTTTGGCAGATACGCAGTATTTT.